Listed here are 32 T cell receptor beta chains from one sample, sequenced in a study of blood T cell repertoires in COVID-19. Sequencing used immunoSEQ multiplex PCR; TCRdb keeps in-frame clones, though not all of them. Among approximately 77,000 clones, 75% to 85% were seen once, and the ten largest hold 4.5% to 5.5%. The sequenced sample consisted of peripheral blood. Every receptor here comes from a woman in her 70s with acute or convalescent COVID-19.

The chain links TRBV3-1 (or the pseudogene TRBV3-2) to TRBJ1-2; maybe TRBD1 (6 bases). Between the trimmed V and J ends, which lost 6 bases and 10 bases, there was a span of 21 bases. The germline V gene has CDR1 LGHDT and CDR2 YNNKEL (reference sequence). This CDR3 has 14 amino acids. The CDR3 DNA reads as TGTGCCAGCAGTTTAACGAGCACAGGGCGAGACTACACCTTC. It is translated as CASSLTSTGRDYTF.

The chain joins TRBV2 to TRBJ1-5, with 9 bases fitting TRBD1. In germline, CDR1 is SNHLY, CDR2 FYNNEI. The CDR3 has 14 amino acids. V gave up 5 bases and J gave up 5 bases; unmatched junction bases: 4. CDR3 DNA: TGTGCCAGCAGTTTACAGGGGGCAGATCAGCCCCAGCATTTT. This gives the protein CASSLQGADQPQHF.

The rearrangement joins TRBV3-1 (or the pseudogene TRBV3-2) to TRBJ1-6; D perhaps matches TRBD1 (6 bases). Germline CDR1 LGHDT, CDR2 YNNKEL (reference sequence). The germline V and J ends were trimmed by 4 bases and 7 bases, with 11 bases remaining between them. CDR3 size: 14 residues. The CDR3 is CASSPRDTNSPLHF. CDR3 in DNA: TGTGCCAGCAGCCCCCGGGACACCAATTCACCCCTCCACTTT.

Comments on this clone: One junction end does not reproduce the germline sequence, and a read error may be involved. The rearrangement uses TRBV7-2 and TRBJ1-2; 8 positions match TRBD1. CDR1 SGHTA and CDR2 FQGNSA come from the germline V gene. The CDR3 consists of 15 residues. The CDR3 region is CASSRRTGHNNGYTF. The CDR3 DNA is TGTGCCAGCAGCCGTCGGACAGGGCATAACAATGGCTACACCTTC. The variable domain in full, with the rest retrieved from reference TRBV7-2 and TRBJ1-2, is GAGVSQSPSNKVTEKGKDVELRCDPISGHTALYWYRQSLGQGLEFLIYFQGNSAPDKSGLPSDRFSAERTGGSVSTLTIQRTQQEDSAVYLCASSRRTGHNNGYTFGSGTRLTVV.

V and J are TRBV19 and TRBJ1-5, with 7 bases aligning to TRBD1. CDR1 and CDR2 from the germline V gene are LNHDA and SQIVND (reference sequence). The CDR3 has 15 amino acids. J was trimmed by 3 bases and V by 5 bases; bases with no gene match: 7. In DNA form, the CDR3 reads TGTGCCAGTAGTTTGAGGGACAGTCCCAATCAGCCCCAGCATTTT. The encoded protein is CASSLRDSPNQPQHF.

The chain uses TRBV6-5 and TRBJ2-1; 8 bases are a match to TRBD2. V shed 2 bases, J shed 6 bases, and the junction held 6 bases outside the gene matches. The CDR3 extends over 15 amino acids. Germline lookup yields CDR1 MNHEY and CDR2 SVGAGI. The CDR3 region is CASSYQLAEFNEQFF. CDR3 DNA: TGTGCCAGCAGTTACCAACTAGCGGAGTTCAATGAGCAGTTCTTC.

This clone occurred once. The rearrangement joins TRBV5-1 to TRBJ2-3; D is unclear. V was clipped by 1 base and J by 3 bases, with 6 bases between them. Germline CDR1 SGHRS, CDR2 YFSETQ. CDR3 length: 13 residues. The CDR3 DNA reads as TGCGCCAGCAGCTTGACAGTTACAGATACGCAGTATTTT. Translation: CASSLTVTDTQYF.

This chain links TRBV27 with TRBJ2-3; D not certain. Germline CDR1 and CDR2: MNHEY and SMNVEV (reference sequence). Trimming removed 1 base at V and 6 bases at J, with 14 bases between. This CDR3 has 15 amino acids. Here the CDR3 reads CASSLFSPSMDTQYF. CDR3 bases: TGTGCCAGCAGTTTATTCTCCCCTTCTATGGATACGCAGTATTTT.

This chain uses TRBV15 with TRBJ2-7; 9 bases line up with TRBD1. CDR1 LNHNV and CDR2 YYDKDF come from the germline V gene (reference sequence). There are 17 residues in the CDR3. V lost 3 bases, J lost 1 base, and 10 bases stayed unmatched. In nucleotides, the CDR3 is TGTGCCACCAGCAGGGGGTTCCGAGGGACAGGGTCCTACGAGCAGTACTTC. It codes for CATSRGFRGTGSYEQYF. The variable domain in full, with the rest retrieved from reference TRBV15 and TRBJ2-7, is DAMVIQNPRYQVTQFGKPVTLSCSQTLNHNVMYWYQQKSSQAPKLLFHYYDKDFNNEADTPDNFQSRRPNTSFCFLDIRSPGLGDTAMYLCATSRGFRGTGSYEQYFGPGTRLTVT.

This chain connects TRBV14 to TRBJ2-3; possibly TRBD2 for D (5 bases). Germline values: CDR1 SGHDN, CDR2 FVKESK. The CDR3 extends over 13 amino acids. Trimming took off 1 base at V and 8 bases at J, with 10 bases between the two ends. The CDR3 sequence: CASSQAFAGTQYF. As DNA, the CDR3 is TGTGCCAGCAGCCAAGCCTTCGCGGGTACGCAGTATTTT.

V and J are TRBV9 and TRBJ1-5, with a tentative D call TRBD1 (5 bases). CDR1 and CDR2 (germline): SGDLS, YYNGEE. The V and J ends lost 5 bases and 10 bases respectively, with 16 bases between them. CDR3 length: 13 amino acids. The CDR3, as DNA: TGTGCCAGCAGTGAGGACACCCTTGGCCCCCAGCATTTT. Protein sequence: CASSEDTLGPQHF.

This clone was observed a few times. The chain links TRBV7-6 to TRBJ2-2; 12 nucleotides align to TRBD2. CDR3 size: 16 residues. J was trimmed by 4 bases and V by 5 bases; bases with no gene match: 5. Germline CDR1 and CDR2: SGHVS and FNYEAQ. CDR3 loop: CASSHLAGGPTGELFF. For the CDR3, the DNA is TGTGCCAGCAGCCACCTAGCGGGGGGGCCCACCGGGGAGCTGTTTTTT. The full variable domain, in which reference TRBV7-6 and TRBJ2-2 provide the parts outside the CDR3, is GAGVSQSPRYKVTKRGQDVALRCDPISGHVSLYWYRQALGQGPEFLTYFNYEAQQDKSGLPNDRFSAERPEGSISTLTIQRTEQRDSAMYRCASSHLAGGPTGELFFGEGSRLTVL.

This clone has just a few counts. The CDR3 reads CASSPQGGGNTIYF. The CDR3 nucleotides are TGTGCCAGCAGCCCCCAAGGGGGAGGAAACACCATATATTTT. The chain employs TRBV13 and TRBJ1-3; a possible D gene is TRBD1 (6 bases). The CDR3 length is 14 residues. Germline CDR1 is PRHDT and CDR2 is FYEKMQ (reference sequence). The germline V and J ends were trimmed by 5 bases and 4 bases, with 12 bases remaining between them.

This chain joins TRBV9 and TRBJ2-1, with D maybe TRBD2 (5 bases). The V end was cut by 0 bases, the J end by 7 bases, with 14 bases between. Germline assignment: CDR1 SGDLS and CDR2 YYNGEE. CDR3 length equals 15 residues. This chain's CDR3 is CASSVGTAVRNEQFF. The CDR3 DNA follows: TGTGCCAGCAGCGTAGGTACAGCGGTCCGGAATGAGCAGTTCTTC.

V gene TRBV4-3 combines with J gene TRBJ1-1, with a possible D match to TRBD1 (6 bases). The CDR3 consists of 16 residues. Per the germline V gene, CDR1 is LGHNA and CDR2 is YSLEER. V gave up 0 bases and J gave up 4 bases, with 15 bases separating them. CDR3 nucleotides: TGCGCCAGCAGCCAAGAACGAGGCAGGGGAAGCACTGAAGCTTTCTTT. Its protein product is CASSQERGRGSTEAFF.

The chain links TRBV7-2 to TRBJ2-3; D might be TRBD2 (5 bases). With 1 base removed from V and 10 bases from J, the gap between germline ends came to 12 bases. The CDR3 is 13 residues long. CDR1 and CDR2 (germline): SGHTA, FQGNSA. The CDR3, as DNA: TGTGCCAGCAGCTTAGAGCGGCCTAGAGCGCAGTATTTT. Its protein is CASSLERPRAQYF.

The CDR3 here is CASSMGTGGFYEQYF. The CDR3 region has the DNA TGTGCCAGTAGTATGGGGACAGGGGGCTTTTACGAGCAGTACTTC. V and J are TRBV19 and TRBJ2-7; TRBD1 agrees at 12 bases. Unmatched junction bases numbered 4, after V lost 3 bases and J lost 4 bases. Germline CDR1 and CDR2: LNHDA and SQIVND (reference sequence). The CDR3 length is 15 residues. Full variable domain (remainder filled in from reference TRBV19 and TRBJ2-7): DGGITQSPKYLFRKEGQNVTLSCEQNLNHDAMYWYRQDPGQGLRLIYYSQIVNDFQKGDIAEGYSVSREKKESFPLTVTSAQKNPTAFYLCASSMGTGGFYEQYFGPGTRLTVT.

There are a few counts of this clone. This rearrangement joins TRBV7-9 to TRBJ1-5, with D possibly being TRBD1 (6 bases). Trimming left V 5 bases short and J 0 bases short, with 11 bases between. This CDR3 contains 15 residues. Looked up from germline, CDR1 is SEHNR and CDR2 is FQNEAQ (reference sequence). CDR3 nucleotide sequence: TGTGCCAGCAGCGCGACAGGTTTTAGCAATCAGCCCCAGCATTTT. Amino acid sequence: CASSATGFSNQPQHF.

The V gene is TRBV4-1, the J gene TRBJ2-3; D is perhaps TRBD2 (7 bases). V was cut by 0 bases and J by 3 bases, with 13 bases left in between. Per germline, CDR1 MGHRA and CDR2 YSYEKL. The CDR3 spans 16 residues. DNA of the CDR3: TGCGCCAGCAGCCAAGACCCGGGGGGCGAAACAGATACGCAGTATTTT. Translation gives CASSQDPGGETDTQYF.

V usage is TRBV27 and J usage is TRBJ1-2, with 7 bases matching TRBD1. Germline lookup yields CDR1 MNHEY and CDR2 SMNVEV (reference sequence). V was clipped by 6 bases and J by 8 bases; unmatched bases: 12. This CDR3 is 14 amino acids long. The CDR3 DNA is TGTGCCAGCAGCTCTAGACCGACAGGGTGGGGCTACACCTTC. Translated: CASSSRPTGWGYTF.

Points on this clone: One end of the junction does not line up with germline, which may come from a read error. The J gene is TRBJ1-3, the V gene TRBV19; possibly TRBD1 for D (6 bases). The CDR3 contains 14 residues. CDR1 and CDR2 from the germline V gene are LNHDA and SQIVND (reference sequence). CDR3 DNA: TGTGCCAGTAGTCAACAGGGCCGCGAAACATTAAGGAGGTTT. Residues: CASSQQGRETLRRF.

This clone has only a few counts. This chain uses TRBV6-5 with TRBJ1-5; D unresolved. The CDR3 contains 15 residues. Germline loops: CDR1 MNHEY, CDR2 SVGAGI. The V end lost 6 bases, the J end lost 0 bases, and 12 bases lay between the germline ends. The CDR3 nucleotides read TGTGCCAGCAGAATGGCACCGTATAGCAATCAGCCCCAGCATTTT. It is translated as CASRMAPYSNQPQHF.

The V and J genes are TRBV1 and TRBJ1-4; TRBD1 is the table's D call and was not checked against the DNA. TRBV1 is a recognized pseudogene. There are 13 residues in the CDR3. The CDR3 here is CTSCPGPNEKLFF. The CDR3 DNA reads as TGCACCAGCTGTCCAGGGCCTAATGAAAAACTGTTTTTT.

This clone was seen a single time. This chain joins TRBV3-1 (or the pseudogene TRBV3-2) and TRBJ1-2; D ambiguous. V lost 0 bases and J lost 4, with 9 bases in between. CDR1 and CDR2 (germline): LGHDT, YNNKEL (reference sequence). CDR3 length: 14 residues. In DNA, the CDR3 is TGTGCCAGCAGCCAAGATTCAGATTTCTATGGCTACACCTTC. Translating gives CASSQDSDFYGYTF.

The rearrangement joins TRBV9 to TRBJ2-7; TRBD1 matches at 9 bases. The CDR3 extends over 15 amino acids. Germline values: CDR1 SGDLS, CDR2 YYNGEE. After removal of 4 bases from V and 0 bases from J, the junction contained 5 bases not matched to a gene. CDR3 DNA sequence: TGTGCCAGCAGCTTGGGACAGGGAGGCTCCTACGAGCAGTACTTC. Translated, it gives CASSLGQGGSYEQYF.

The chain carries TRBV9 and TRBJ2-5, with D possibly matching TRBD2 (5 bases). Germline V CDR1 and CDR2: SGDLS, YYNGEE. The V gene lost 0 bases and the J gene lost 7 bases, with 13 bases spanning the gap. There are 14 residues in the CDR3. The CDR3 region is CASSVVYRGGTQYF. The CDR3 nucleotides read TGTGCCAGCAGCGTAGTTTACCGAGGAGGGACCCAGTACTTC.

This CDR3 reads CASSPGEGLGQPQHF. The CDR3 DNA reads TGTGCCAGCTCACCAGGGGAGGGGCTTGGTCAGCCCCAGCATTTT. V usage is TRBV18 and J usage is TRBJ1-5; TRBD1 is a possible D gene (5 bases). Trimming removed 2 bases from V and 6 bases from J, with 14 bases in between. Germline values: CDR1 KGHSH, CDR2 LQKENI. The CDR3 is 15 amino acids. The whole variable domain, remainder taken from reference TRBV18 and TRBJ1-5, is NAGVMQNPRHLVRRRGQEARLRCSPMKGHSHVYWYRQLPEEGLKFMVYLQKENIIDESGMPKERFSAEFPKEGPSILRIQQVVRGDSAAYFCASSPGEGLGQPQHFGDGTRLSIL.

This clone was counted between two and nine times. The rearrangement joins TRBV5-1 to TRBJ1-3; the D gene is possibly TRBD1 (6 bases). V was pared by 0 bases and J by 1 base, with 11 bases between. Looked up from germline, CDR1 is SGHRS and CDR2 is YFSETQ. The CDR3 is 16 residues long. The DNA for the CDR3 is TGCGCCAGCAGCTTGGGGTACAGGGCATCTGGAAACACCATATATTTT. Its protein is CASSLGYRASGNTIYF.

A single count supports this clone. The CDR3 region is CASSSLSTGELFF. CDR3 nucleotide sequence: TGTGCCAGCAGCTCCTTATCTACCGGGGAGCTGTTTTTT. This chain links TRBV7-9 with TRBJ2-2, with D hard to call. The CDR3 consists of 13 residues. In germline, CDR1 is SEHNR, CDR2 FQNEAQ (reference sequence). Trimming removed 4 bases at V and 5 bases at J, with 8 bases between.

V gene TRBV5-1 combines with J gene TRBJ1-2; 12 bases match TRBD1. V dropped 4 bases and J dropped 4; count of bases not matched to a gene: 11. Germline-derived CDR1 and CDR2 are SGHRS and YFSETQ. The CDR3 contains 17 residues. The CDR3 nucleotides read TGCGCCAGCAGCGGGGGACAGGGGGCGCATGGAGGCTATGGCTACACCTTC. It encodes CASSGGQGAHGGYGYTF.

The V and J genes are TRBV11-3 and TRBJ1-2; a weak D match, TRBD1 (6 bases). V was shortened by 0 bases and J by 7 bases, with 18 bases between the two germline ends. This CDR3 is built from 16 residues. Germline V gene data show CDR1 as SGHNT and CDR2 as YENEEA. CDR3 amino acids: CASSLDQETGWSGYTF. The CDR3 nucleotides are TGTGCCAGCAGCTTAGATCAGGAGACAGGATGGTCTGGCTACACCTTC.

The chain carries TRBV3-1 (or the pseudogene TRBV3-2) and TRBJ2-5; TRBD2 might be the D (6 bases). Germline V lookup: CDR1 LGHDT, CDR2 YNNKEL (reference sequence). V shed 3 bases and J shed 3 bases, with 8 bases lying between them. The length of the CDR3 is 13 residues. CDR3 in DNA: TGTGCCAGCAGCCACGGGGGTGAAGAGACCCAGTACTTC. Its protein product is CASSHGGEETQYF.